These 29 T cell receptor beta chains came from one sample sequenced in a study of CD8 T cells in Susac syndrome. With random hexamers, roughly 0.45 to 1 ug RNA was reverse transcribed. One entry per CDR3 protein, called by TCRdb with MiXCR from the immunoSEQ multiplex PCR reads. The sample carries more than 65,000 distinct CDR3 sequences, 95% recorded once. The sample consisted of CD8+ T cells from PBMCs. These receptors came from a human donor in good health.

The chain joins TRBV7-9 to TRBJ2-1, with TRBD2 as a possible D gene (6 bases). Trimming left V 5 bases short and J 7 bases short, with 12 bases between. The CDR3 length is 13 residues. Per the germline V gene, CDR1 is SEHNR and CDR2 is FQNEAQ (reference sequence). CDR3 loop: CASSQAGINEQFF. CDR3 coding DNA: TGTGCCAGCAGCCAGGCGGGGATTAATGAGCAGTTCTTC. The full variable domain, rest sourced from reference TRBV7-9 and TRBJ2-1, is DTGVSQNPRHKITKRGQNVTFRCDPISEHNRLYWYRQTLGQGPEFLTYFQNEAQLEKSRLLSDRFSAERPKGSFSTLEIQRTEQGDSAMYLCASSQAGINEQFFGPGTRLTVL.

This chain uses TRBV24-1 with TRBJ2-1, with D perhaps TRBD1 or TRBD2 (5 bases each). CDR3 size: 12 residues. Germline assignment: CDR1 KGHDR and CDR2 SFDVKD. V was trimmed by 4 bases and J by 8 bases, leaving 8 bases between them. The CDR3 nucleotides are TGTGCCACCAGTGACGGGGCCGATGAGCAGTTCTTC. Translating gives CATSDGADEQFF.

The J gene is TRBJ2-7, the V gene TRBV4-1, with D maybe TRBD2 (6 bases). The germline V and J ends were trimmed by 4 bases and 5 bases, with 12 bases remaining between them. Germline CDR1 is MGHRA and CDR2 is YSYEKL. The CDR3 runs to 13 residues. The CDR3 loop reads CASSRTGEDEQYV. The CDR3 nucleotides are TGCGCCAGCAGCCGAACGGGGGAAGACGAGCAGTACGTC.

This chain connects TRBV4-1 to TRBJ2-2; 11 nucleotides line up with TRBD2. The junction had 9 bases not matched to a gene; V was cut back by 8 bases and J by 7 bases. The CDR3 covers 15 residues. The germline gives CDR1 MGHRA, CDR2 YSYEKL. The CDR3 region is CASFPTSGGGGELFF. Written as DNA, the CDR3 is TGCGCCAGCTTCCCCACTAGCGGGGGCGGCGGGGAGCTGTTTTTT.

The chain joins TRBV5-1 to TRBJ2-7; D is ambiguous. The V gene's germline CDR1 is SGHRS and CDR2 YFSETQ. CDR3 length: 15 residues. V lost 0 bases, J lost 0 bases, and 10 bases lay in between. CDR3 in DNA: TGCGCCAGCAGCTTGGGCCTCCCAAGCTCCTACGAGCAGTACTTC. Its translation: CASSLGLPSSYEQYF.

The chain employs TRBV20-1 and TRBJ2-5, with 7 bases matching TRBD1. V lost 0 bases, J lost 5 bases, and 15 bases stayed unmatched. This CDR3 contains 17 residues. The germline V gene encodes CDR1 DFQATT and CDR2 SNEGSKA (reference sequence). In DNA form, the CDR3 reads TGCAGTGCTAGAGATCCAGTGACAGGGCTTTCAGGGGAGACCCAGTACTTC. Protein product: CSARDPVTGLSGETQYF.

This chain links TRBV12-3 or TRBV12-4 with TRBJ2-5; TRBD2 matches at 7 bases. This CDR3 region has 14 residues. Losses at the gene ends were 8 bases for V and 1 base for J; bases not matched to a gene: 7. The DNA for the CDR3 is TGTGCCAGCTTATTGGGAGGGAGCCAAGAGACCCAGTACTTC. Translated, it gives CASLLGGSQETQYF.

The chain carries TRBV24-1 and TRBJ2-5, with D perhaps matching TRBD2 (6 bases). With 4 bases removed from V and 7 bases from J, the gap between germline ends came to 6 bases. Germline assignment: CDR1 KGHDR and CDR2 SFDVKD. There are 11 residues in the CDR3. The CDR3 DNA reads TGTGCCACCAGTGAGGGGGGGACCCAGTACTTC. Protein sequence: CATSEGGTQYF.

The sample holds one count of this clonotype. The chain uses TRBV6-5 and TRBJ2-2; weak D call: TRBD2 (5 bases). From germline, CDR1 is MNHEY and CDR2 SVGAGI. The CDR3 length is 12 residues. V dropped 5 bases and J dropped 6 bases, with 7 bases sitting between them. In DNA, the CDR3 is TGTGCCAGCAGTATCGGGGCCGGGGAGCTGTTTTTT. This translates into CASSIGAGELFF.

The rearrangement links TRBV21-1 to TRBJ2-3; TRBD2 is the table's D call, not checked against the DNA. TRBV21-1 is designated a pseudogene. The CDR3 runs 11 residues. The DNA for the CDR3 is TGTGCCAGCATCGGACTAGATACGCAGTATTTT. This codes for CASIGLDTQYF.

DNA of the CDR3: TGCGCCAGCAGCCCGGAGGGCTCCCAAGAGACCCAGTACTTC. Amino acid sequence: CASSPEGSQETQYF. The chain carries TRBV5-1 and TRBJ2-5, with D tentatively TRBD2 (6 bases). This CDR3 region has 14 residues. Germline CDR1 is SGHRS and CDR2 is YFSETQ. V was pared by 4 bases and J by 1 base, with 11 bases between.

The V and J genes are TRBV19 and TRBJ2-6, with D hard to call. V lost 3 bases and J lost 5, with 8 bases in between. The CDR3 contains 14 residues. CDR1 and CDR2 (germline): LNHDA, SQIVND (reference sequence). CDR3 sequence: CASSISGRANVLTF. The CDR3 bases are TGTGCCAGTAGTATTAGTGGCCGGGCCAACGTCCTGACTTTC.

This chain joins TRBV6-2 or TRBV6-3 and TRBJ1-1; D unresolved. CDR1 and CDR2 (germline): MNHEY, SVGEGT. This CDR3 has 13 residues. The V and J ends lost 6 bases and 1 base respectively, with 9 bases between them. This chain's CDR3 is CASRAGRNTEAFF. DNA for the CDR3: TGTGCCAGCAGGGCGGGTCGGAACACTGAAGCTTTCTTT.

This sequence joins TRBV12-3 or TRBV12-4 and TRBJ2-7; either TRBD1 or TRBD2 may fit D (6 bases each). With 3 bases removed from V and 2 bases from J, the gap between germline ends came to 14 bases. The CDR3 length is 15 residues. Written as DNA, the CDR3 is TGTGCCAGCAGTTTCCACAGGGACTTTGCCTACGAGCAGTACTTC. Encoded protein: CASSFHRDFAYEQYF.

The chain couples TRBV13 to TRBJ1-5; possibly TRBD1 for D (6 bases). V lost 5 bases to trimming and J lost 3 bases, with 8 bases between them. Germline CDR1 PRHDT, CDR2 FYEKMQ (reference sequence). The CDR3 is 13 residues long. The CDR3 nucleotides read TGTGCCAGCAGCACAGGGTACAATCAGCCCCAGCATTTT. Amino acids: CASSTGYNQPQHF.

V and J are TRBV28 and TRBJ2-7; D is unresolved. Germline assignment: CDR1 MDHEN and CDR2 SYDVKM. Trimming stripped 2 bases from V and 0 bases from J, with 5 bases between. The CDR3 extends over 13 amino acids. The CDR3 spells CASSLPNSYEQYV. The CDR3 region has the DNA TGTGCCAGCAGTTTACCGAACTCCTACGAGCAGTACGTC.

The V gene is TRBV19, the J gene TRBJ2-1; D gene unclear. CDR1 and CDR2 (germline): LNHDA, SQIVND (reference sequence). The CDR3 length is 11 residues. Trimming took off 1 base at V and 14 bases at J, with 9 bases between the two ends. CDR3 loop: CASSIGTQEFF. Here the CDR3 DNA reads TGTGCCAGTAGTATAGGCACCCAGGAGTTCTTC.

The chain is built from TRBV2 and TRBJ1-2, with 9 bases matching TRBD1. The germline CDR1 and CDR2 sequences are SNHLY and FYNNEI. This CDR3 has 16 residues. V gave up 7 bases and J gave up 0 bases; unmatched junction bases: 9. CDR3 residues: CASNGGQGRPNYGYTF. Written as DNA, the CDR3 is TGTGCCAGCAATGGGGGACAGGGCCGACCTAACTATGGCTACACCTTC.

This chain's CDR3 is CASSPPTTGHEQYF. As DNA, the CDR3 is TGTGCCAGCAGTCCCCCAACTACAGGCCACGAGCAGTACTTC. The chain links TRBV27 to TRBJ2-7, with a weak D call TRBD1 (5 bases). CDR3 length equals 14 residues. CDR1 is MNHEY, CDR2 SMNVEV, per germline (reference sequence). Between the trimmed V and J ends, which lost 5 bases and 5 bases, there was a span of 16 bases.

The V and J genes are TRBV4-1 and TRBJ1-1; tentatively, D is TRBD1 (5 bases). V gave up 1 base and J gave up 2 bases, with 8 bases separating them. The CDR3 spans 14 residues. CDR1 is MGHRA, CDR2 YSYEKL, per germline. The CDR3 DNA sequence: TGCGCCAGCAGCCAAGGACAGCTAAACACTGAAGCTTTCTTT. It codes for CASSQGQLNTEAFF.

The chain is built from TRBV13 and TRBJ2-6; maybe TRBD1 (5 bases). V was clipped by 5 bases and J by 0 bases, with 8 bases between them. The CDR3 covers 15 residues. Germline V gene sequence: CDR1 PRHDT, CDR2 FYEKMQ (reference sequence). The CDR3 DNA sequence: TGTGCCAGCAGCCCCCAGGGCTCTGGGGCCAACGTCCTGACTTTC. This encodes CASSPQGSGANVLTF.

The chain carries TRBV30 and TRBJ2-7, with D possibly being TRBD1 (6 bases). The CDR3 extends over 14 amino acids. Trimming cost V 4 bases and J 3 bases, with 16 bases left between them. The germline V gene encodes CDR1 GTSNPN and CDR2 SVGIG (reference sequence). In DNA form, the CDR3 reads TGTGCCTGGACCCCCGGGCAGGGGAACTACGAGCAGTACTTC. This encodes CAWTPGQGNYEQYF. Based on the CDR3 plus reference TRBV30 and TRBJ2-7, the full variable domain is SQTIHQWPATLVQPVGSPLSLECTVEGTSNPNLYWYRQAAGRGLQLLFYSVGIGQISSEVPQNLSASRPQDRQFILSSKKLLLSDSGFYLCAWTPGQGNYEQYFGPGTRLTVT.

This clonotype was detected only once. The CDR3 DNA is TGTGCATCCCGCCCCGGGTTAGAGACCCAGTACTTC. It translates to CASRPGLETQYF. The V gene is TRBV28, the J gene TRBJ2-5; D not resolved. Germline values: CDR1 MDHEN, CDR2 SYDVKM. The CDR3 contains 12 residues.

In DNA form, the CDR3 reads TGTGCCAGCAGCTTAGAGACGCTCGAGCAGTACTTC. It is translated as CASSLETLEQYF. The chain carries TRBV7-8 and TRBJ2-7; no clear D. Germline assignment: CDR1 SGHVS and CDR2 FQNEAQ. The CDR3 extends over 12 amino acids. Trimming took off 1 base at V and 6 bases at J, with 7 bases between the two ends.

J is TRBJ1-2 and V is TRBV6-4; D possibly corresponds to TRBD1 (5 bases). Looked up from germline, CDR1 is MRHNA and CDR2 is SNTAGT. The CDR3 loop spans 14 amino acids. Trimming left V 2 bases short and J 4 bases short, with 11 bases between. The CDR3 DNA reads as TGTGCCAGCAGTGACAGGGGATGGGGCTATGGCTACACCTTC. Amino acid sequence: CASSDRGWGYGYTF.

CDR3 bases: TGCGCCAGCAGTCAATATCTGGACAGGGGGTACTACGAGCAGTACTTC. It is translated as CASSQYLDRGYYEQYF. The V gene is TRBV23-1, the J gene TRBJ2-7; 10 nucleotides match TRBD1. TRBV23-1 is designated an ORF whose function remains uncertain. The CDR3 totals 16 residues. Trimming at V came to 1 base and at J to 3 bases, leaving 6 bases not matched to a gene.

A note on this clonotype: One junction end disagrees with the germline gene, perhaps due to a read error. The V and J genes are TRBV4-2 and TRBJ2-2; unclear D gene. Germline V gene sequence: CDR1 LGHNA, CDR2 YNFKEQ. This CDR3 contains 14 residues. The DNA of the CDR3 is TGTGCCAGCAGCCAAGAAGGGAACAACGGGGAGCTGTTTTTT. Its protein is CASSQEGNNGELFF.

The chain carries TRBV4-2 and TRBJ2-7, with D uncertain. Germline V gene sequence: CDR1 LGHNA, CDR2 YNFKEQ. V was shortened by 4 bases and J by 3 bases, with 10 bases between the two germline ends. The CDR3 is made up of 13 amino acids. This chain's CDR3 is CASSPQVNYEQYF. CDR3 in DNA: TGTGCCAGCAGCCCCCAGGTCAACTACGAGCAGTACTTC.

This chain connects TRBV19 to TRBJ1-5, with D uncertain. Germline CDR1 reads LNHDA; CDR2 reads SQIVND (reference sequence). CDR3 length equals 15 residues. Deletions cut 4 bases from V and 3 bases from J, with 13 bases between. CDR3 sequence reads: CASSTLQKHNQPQHF. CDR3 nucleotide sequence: TGTGCCAGTAGTACCCTACAGAAACACAATCAGCCCCAGCATTTT.